These 8 T cell receptor beta chains share one sample of origin, sequenced in a study of T cell clones after liver transplantation. Some clones are missing from TCRdb's copy, which holds only in-frame ones; the method was immunoSEQ multiplex PCR. This sample has roughly 12,000 clones, with 70% to 80% found just once. The sequencing here drew on CD8+ T cells from blood, taken at the 22-month timepoint. These receptor sequences come from a human patient who received a liver transplant. The graft donor may have contributed some T cells.

The V gene is TRBV6-4, the J gene TRBJ1-5, with a tentative D call TRBD1 (5 bases). Germline CDR1 MRHNA, CDR2 SNTAGT. The CDR3 runs to 9 residues. The CDR3 coding sequence is TGTTGGCGGGGGCAGCCCCAGCATTTT. Encoded protein: CWRGQPQHF.

CDR3 protein: CASSKVGGRVLYF. Written as DNA, the CDR3 is TGTGCCAGCAGTAAGGTTGGGGGCAGGGTATTGTACTTC. This chain connects TRBV28 to TRBJ2-7; possible D gene TRBD1, 6 bases. CDR1 is MDHEN and CDR2 is SYDVKM in the germline V gene. V lost 5 bases and J 12 bases, leaving 20 bases between the germline ends. The CDR3 runs 13 residues.

The chain carries TRBV4-3 and TRBJ1-2; 10 bases are shared with TRBD1. The V gene's germline CDR1 is LGHNA and CDR2 YSLEER. V lost 4 bases to trimming and J lost 6 bases; unmatched junction nucleotides: 8. This CDR3 has 15 amino acids. The CDR3 here is CASSPYLGQGNGYTF. CDR3 nucleotide sequence: TGCGCCAGCAGCCCATATTTGGGACAGGGGAATGGCTACACCTTC.

The genes are TRBV7-9 and TRBJ1-5; D is unresolved. V lost 2 bases to trimming and J lost 5 bases, with 4 bases between them. This CDR3 comprises 12 residues. CDR1 and CDR2 from the germline V gene are SEHNR and FQNEAQ (reference sequence). The CDR3 spells CASSLFDQPQHF. In nucleotides, the CDR3 is TGTGCCAGCAGCTTATTTGATCAGCCCCAGCATTTT.

This sequence joins TRBV25-1 and TRBJ2-3; TRBD1 agrees at 7 bases. Unmatched junction bases numbered 5, after V lost 10 bases and J lost 4 bases. Germline V gene data show CDR1 as MGHDK and CDR2 as SYGVNS. This CDR3 has 12 residues. The CDR3 DNA sequence: TGTGCCACCGACAGGGAGTCAGATACGCAGTATTTT. Its translation is CATDRESDTQYF.

This clone is labeled as medium-sized (0.01 to 0.1%). V is TRBV11-3 and J is TRBJ2-1; D ambiguous. V was pared by 1 base and J by 6 bases, with 7 bases between. CDR3 size: 13 residues. Germline CDR1 is SGHNT and CDR2 is YENEEA. CDR3 DNA: TGTGCCAGCAGCTTAGTCGGCTCCAATGAGCAGTTCTTC. Encoded protein: CASSLVGSNEQFF.

The CDR3 region is CASSPVGRSGANVLTF. CDR3 DNA sequence: TGTGCCAGCAGCCCAGTGGGCCGGAGTGGGGCCAACGTCCTGACTTTC. The genes are TRBV9 and TRBJ2-6; D is undetermined. Per the germline V gene, CDR1 is SGDLS and CDR2 is YYNGEE. This CDR3 comprises 16 residues. V shed 4 bases and J shed 3 bases, with 14 bases lying between them.

The chain couples TRBV19 to TRBJ2-7; D uncertain. Between the trimmed V and J ends, which lost 7 bases and 1 base, there was a span of 14 bases. CDR3 size: 14 residues. Germline V lookup: CDR1 LNHDA, CDR2 SQIVND (reference sequence). Here the CDR3 reads CASTPPGRSYEQYF. In nucleotides, the CDR3 is TGTGCCAGTACCCCCCCCGGTCGGTCCTACGAGCAGTACTTC. The whole variable domain, filled in from reference TRBV19 and TRBJ2-7, reads DGGITQSPKYLFRKEGQNVTLSCEQNLNHDAMYWYRQDPGQGLRLIYYSQIVNDFQKGDIAEGYSVSREKKESFPLTVTSAQKNPTAFYLCASTPPGRSYEQYFGPGTRLTVT.